Sequencing of this TCR beta chain was carried out in a study of cytomegalovirus exposure and HLA in healthy donors. V lost 5 bases, J lost 3 bases, and 12 bases stayed unmatched. The germline CDR1 and CDR2 sequences are MDHEN and SYDVKM. This CDR3 is built from 16 residues. Use of 60 Vbeta and 13 Jbeta primers characterized the PCR. Here immunoSEQ multiplex PCR was the method, and the copy in TCRdb shows in-frame clones only, minus some. Here the sample spans around 100,000 clones, roughly 85% being singletons. The V call is TRBV28, the J call TRBJ2-5, with TRBD1 identical over 7 bases. Sequencing used PBMCs. This receptor was taken from a woman aged 40 to 50 in good health and CMV-seronegative. CDR3 protein: CASSPRQGTEEETQYF. The CDR3 DNA reads TGTGCCAGCAGTCCCCGTCAGGGGACAGAAGAAGAGACCCAGTACTTC.